This T cell receptor beta chain is drawn from a study of T cell clonotyping in hematopoietic cell transplantation. General study findings and limits: No sorting was done, leaving CD4 and CD8 contributions mixed. Broader posttransplant TCR repertoire diversity was predicted by graft donor and pretransplant recipient Inverse Simpson Index values.

Remarks on this clone: The antigen is not known.

Germline CDR1 SGHNT, CDR2 YYREEE (reference sequence). CDR3 length: 16 residues. The ends were cut back, 0 bases at V and 3 bases at J, with 15 bases in the middle. The method was immunoSEQ multiplex PCR; TCRdb's version includes in-frame clones alone and lacks a portion of them. This sample has some 40,000 clones; about 95% occur once, and the top ten carry 0.95%. The sequenced sample consisted of peripheral blood mononuclear cells. This chain connects TRBV5-4 to TRBJ1-2; D uncertain. The TCR was taken from a man aged 30-40 years in good health. Some clones in this sample may be carry-over from other donors' samples. The DNA for the CDR3 is TGTGCCAGCAGCTTGGCCGGAAGAGAGGAAGACTATGGCTACACCTTC. Its protein product is CASSLAGREEDYGYTF.